This T cell receptor (beta chain) stems from a study of CD8+CD57+ T cells in acquired aplastic anemia. In the study overall: Approximately 11 million reads were obtained on average for healthy donor CD4+ cells.

CDR3 length: 12 amino acids. The V end lost 5 bases, the J end lost 8 bases, and 12 bases lay between the germline ends. Germline V lookup: CDR1 SGHTA, CDR2 FQGNSA. According to the study, genomic DNA was the template for TCR beta VDJ and CDR3 profiling. TCRdb re-called the reads through MiXCR, storing one row per CDR3 protein. The sample contains some 410,000 distinct CDR3 sequences, roughly 64% of which appear only once. This clonotype has a count of ten or more. Its antigen is not known. Study outcomes and limitations: Statistical testing detected no significant gap in CD8+ Simpson's diversity between patients and controls.

The genes are TRBV7-2 and TRBJ1-1; D remains ambiguous. The source is a human donor in good health, serving as a control. Material: sorted CD4+, CD8+, or CD8+CD57+ T cells (not recorded which) from PBMCs. The CDR3, as DNA: TGTGCCAGCAGCCGTATCAATGAAGAAGCTTTCTTT. As protein: CASSRINEEAFF.